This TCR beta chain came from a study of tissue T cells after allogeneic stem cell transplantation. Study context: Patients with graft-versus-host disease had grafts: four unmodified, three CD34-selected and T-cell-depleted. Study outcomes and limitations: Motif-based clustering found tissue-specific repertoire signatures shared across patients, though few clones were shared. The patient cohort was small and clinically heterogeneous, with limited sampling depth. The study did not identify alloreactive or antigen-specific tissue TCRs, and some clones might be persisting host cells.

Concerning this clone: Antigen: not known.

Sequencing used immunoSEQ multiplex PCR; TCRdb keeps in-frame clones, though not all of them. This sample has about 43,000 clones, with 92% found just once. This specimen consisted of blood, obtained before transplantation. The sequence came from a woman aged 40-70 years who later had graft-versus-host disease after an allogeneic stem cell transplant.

CDR3 protein: CASSRGAGGRLYEQYF. The CDR3 coding sequence is TGCGCCAGCAGCCGCGGGGCGGGCGGGAGGCTCTACGAGCAGTACTTC. This chain connects TRBV4-1 to TRBJ2-7; TRBD2 aligns across 8 bases. The V and J ends lost 4 bases and 3 bases, in that order; junction bases with no gene match: 11. Germline V CDR1 and CDR2: MGHRA, YSYEKL. The CDR3 consists of 16 residues.